The rows below give T cell receptor beta chains drawn from one sample of a study of T cells after yellow fever vaccination. TCRdb re-called the 5' RACE reads through MiXCR, storing one row per CDR3 protein. The sample has some 350,000 distinct CDR3 sequences, 7.5% to 9% seen once. Source: PBMCs, taken on the day of the first yellow fever vaccination. The receptor source for this set is a man younger than 35 who received the YFV17D yellow fever vaccine. Each CDR3 is given with its conserved first and last residue. The D gene is left open where the match is weak. A clone size is listed for some rows: how often the clone was seen (once, few, many), or a class if it is expanded.

j_gene,v_gene,d_gene,abundance,len,CDR3nt,CDR3aa
TRBJ1-2,TRBV7-8,NA,NA,14,TGTGCCAGCAGCTTAGCAGGGACCAACTATGGCTACACCTTC,CASSLAGTNYGYTF
TRBJ2-7,TRBV4-1,TRBD2,NA,15,TGCGCCAGCAGCCCCTGGACTAGCGAAAACTACGAGCAGTACTTC,CASSPWTSENYEQYF
TRBJ1-3,TRBV2,TRBD1,NA,16,TGTGCCAGCACCGACCCCGGGACAGAAGGAGGAAACACCATATATTTT,CASTDPGTEGGNTIYF
TRBJ2-1,TRBV20-1,TRBD2,few,16,TGCAGTGCTAGAGGATTAGCGGGTGGCTCCTACAATGAGCAGTTCTTC,CSARGLAGGSYNEQFF
TRBJ1-4,TRBV11-2,NA,NA,13,TGTGCCAGCAGCCCACTTCTAAATGAAAAACTGTTTTTT,CASSPLLNEKLFF
TRBJ1-5,TRBV12-3/TRBV12-4,NA,NA,12,TGTGCCAGCGGGCAGCCGGGTCAGCCCCAGCATTTT,CASGQPGQPQHF
TRBJ2-1,TRBV7-2,NA,few,15,TGTGCCAGCAGCCCCGAGAGGCGGGGATTCAATGAGCAGTTCTTC,CASSPERRGFNEQFF
TRBJ2-2,TRBV27,NA,many,13,TGTGCCAGCAGTTTAAATGGGCACGGGGAGCTGTTTTTT,CASSLNGHGELFF
TRBJ2-1,TRBV4-1,TRBD1,NA,16,TGCGCCAGCAGCCAAGGGACAGGGTGGACTTGGGGAGAGCAGTTCTTC,CASSQGTGWTWGEQFF
TRBJ1-3,TRBV7-6,NA,NA,16,TGTGCCAGCAGCCAAGTGGGCTTCGACTCTGGAAACACCATATATTTT,CASSQVGFDSGNTIYF
TRBJ1-5,TRBV6-1,NA,many,14,TGTGCCAGCAGCCCCAGCGATAGCAATCAGCCCCAGCATTTT,CASSPSDSNQPQHF
TRBJ1-1,TRBV6-5,NA,NA,14,TGTGCCAGCAGTTGGGCGAGTTCGAACACTGAAGCTTTCTTT,CASSWASSNTEAFF
TRBJ2-2,TRBV4-3,NA,few,15,TGCGCCAGCAGCCCCCAAGTTAGGGAGACCGGGGAGCTGTTTTTT,CASSPQVRETGELFF
TRBJ2-2,TRBV20-1,NA,few,14,TGCAGTGCTGCCCGGGACACCCAACCCGGGGAGCTGTTTTTT,CSAARDTQPGELFF
TRBJ1-1,TRBV6-1,TRBD1,NA,16,TGTGCCAGCAGTACGGACAGGGGCGGAGTTGGCACTGAAGCTTTCTTT,CASSTDRGGVGTEAFF
TRBJ2-3,TRBV7-2,TRBD2,NA,16,TGTGCCAGCAGCTTAGGACTAGCGGGGACACGAGATACGCAGTATTTT,CASSLGLAGTRDTQYF
TRBJ1-2,TRBV20-1,TRBD1,NA,15,TGCAGTGCTAGAGATCGGACAGGGGGGTATGTAGGCTACACCTTC,CSARDRTGGYVGYTF
TRBJ2-1,TRBV14,NA,few,16,TGTGCCAGCAGCCAAGCCCGGGACTGGGGATACAATGAGCAGTTCTTC,CASSQARDWGYNEQFF
TRBJ2-3,TRBV5-1,TRBD2,few,17,TGCGCCAGCAGCTTGTCGGGACTAGCGGGGGGAACAGATACGCAGTATTTT,CASSLSGLAGGTDTQYF
TRBJ2-1,TRBV10-3,TRBD2,NA,16,TGTGCCATCAGTGAGTCGGCTAGCGGATTTTACAATGAGCAGTTCTTC,CAISESASGFYNEQFF
TRBJ2-4,TRBV28,NA,few,14,TGTGCCAGCAGCCCCCAGTTGGGGGCAAACATTCAGTACTTC,CASSPQLGANIQYF
TRBJ2-7,TRBV4-1,NA,NA,14,TGCGCCAGCAGCCAAGTACAGGTCACTTACGAGCAGTACTTC,CASSQVQVTYEQYF
TRBJ1-2,TRBV4-3,NA,NA,12,TGCGCCAGCAGCCAAGATCGCGCCGGCTACACCTTC,CASSQDRAGYTF
TRBJ1-6,TRBV6-6,TRBD1,NA,13,TGTGCCGGCACGAGGACAGGGAATTCACCCCTCCACTTT,CAGTRTGNSPLHF
TRBJ2-3,TRBV29-1,TRBD2,many,15,TGCAGCGTCCTTCCAGCGGGGGGCGCCACAGATACGCAGTATTTT,CSVLPAGGATDTQYF
TRBJ1-1,TRBV5-1,NA,NA,14,TGCGCCAGCAGCCGGACAGAACCTAACACTGAAGCTTTCTTT,CASSRTEPNTEAFF
TRBJ2-1,TRBV7-3,TRBD2,many,17,TGTGCCAGCAGCCCGCTGGCCGGGGGGGCCCTTTCGGATGAGCAGTTCTTC,CASSPLAGGALSDEQFF
TRBJ2-2,TRBV9,NA,many,15,TGTGCCAGCAGCGTAGCCAAGGGGAACACCGGGGAGCTGTTTTTT,CASSVAKGNTGELFF
TRBJ2-5,TRBV29-1,NA,many,13,TGCAGCGTTGGACAGAGCCATGGGGAGACCCAGTACTTC,CSVGQSHGETQYF
TRBJ1-3,TRBV20-1,TRBD1,NA,17,TGCAGTGCTAGAGTGGGGGCAGGGGGCTTTTCTGGAAACACCATATATTTT,CSARVGAGGFSGNTIYF
TRBJ2-2,TRBV25-1,TRBD1,NA,14,TGTGCCAGCAGCAGACAGGGGGACACCGGGGAGCTGTTTTTT,CASSRQGDTGELFF
TRBJ2-4,TRBV6-2/TRBV6-3,NA,many,15,TGTGCCAGCAGTTACGGCAGTCTAGCCAAAAACATTCAGTACTTC,CASSYGSLAKNIQYF
TRBJ2-1,TRBV10-2,TRBD2,few,14,TGCGCCAGCAGTGAGACTAGCGCCTACAATGAGCAGTTCTTC,CASSETSAYNEQFF
TRBJ2-5,TRBV20-1,TRBD2,NA,14,TGCAGTGCTAGCGGCGGGGCGGGGGTTGAGACCCAGTACTTC,CSASGGAGVETQYF
TRBJ1-1,TRBV24-1,NA,NA,13,TGTGCCACCAAGGACAGAGAGAAAACTGAAGCTTTCTTT,CATKDREKTEAFF
TRBJ1-1,TRBV20-1,TRBD1,few,13,TGCAGTGCTACACAGGGGACTGGGGCTGAAGCTTTCTTT,CSATQGTGAEAFF
TRBJ2-7,TRBV5-6,NA,NA,13,TGTGCCAGCAGCCGGCGTGGACCCTACGAGCAGTACTTC,CASSRRGPYEQYF
TRBJ1-2,TRBV4-3,NA,NA,14,TGCGCCAGCAGCCAAGAAACCGGATATGGGGGCTACACCTTC,CASSQETGYGGYTF
TRBJ2-2,TRBV18,TRBD1,few,16,TGTGCCAGCTCACAACTGGGACAGGGCGGCACCGGGGAGCTGTTTTTT,CASSQLGQGGTGELFF
TRBJ2-5,TRBV6-2/TRBV6-3,NA,NA,16,TGTGCCAGCAGTTACTCGATAGGGAGAATCCAAGAGACCCAGTACTTC,CASSYSIGRIQETQYF
TRBJ1-6,TRBV12-3/TRBV12-4,NA,many,13,TGTGCCAGCAGATTCACCGTTGGTTCACCCCTCCACTTT,CASRFTVGSPLHF
TRBJ2-3,TRBV4-1,NA,NA,15,TGCGCCAGCAGCCTTGTGTGGGGGCTCACAGATACGCAGTATTTT,CASSLVWGLTDTQYF
TRBJ2-5,TRBV4-3,TRBD2,many,16,TGCGCCAGCAGCCAAGGACTAGCGGGGGGCGGGGAGACCCAGTACTTC,CASSQGLAGGGETQYF
TRBJ2-5,TRBV15,NA,NA,17,TGTGCCACCAGCAGAGATATGGCGATGGCGGGACAAGAGACCCAGTACTTC,CATSRDMAMAGQETQYF
TRBJ2-3,TRBV19,NA,NA,12,TGTGCCAGCCGACAGGCCCGGGATACGCAGTATTTT,CASRQARDTQYF
TRBJ2-1,TRBV7-9,NA,NA,12,TGTGCCGGCCGCAAGGGGAACAATGAGCAGTTCTTC,CAGRKGNNEQFF
TRBJ2-3,TRBV10-3,NA,NA,11,TGTGCCACAGAACTATCAGATACGCAGTATTTT,CATELSDTQYF
TRBJ1-5,TRBV18,NA,many,13,TGTGCCAGCTCCCAGGGGACGGATCAGCCCCAGCATTTT,CASSQGTDQPQHF
TRBJ2-4,TRBV28,TRBD1,few,16,TGTGCCAGCAGACAGGGGGCGCGTGTAACCAAAAACATTCAGTACTTC,CASRQGARVTKNIQYF
TRBJ2-1,TRBV6-1,NA,NA,15,TGTGCCAGCAGTGAAATGGGACAACCCTACAATGAGCAGTTCTTC,CASSEMGQPYNEQFF
TRBJ2-2,TRBV6-2/TRBV6-3,NA,NA,15,TGTGCCAGCGAAGCCTACAGGTTAGGGACCGGGGAGCTGTTTTTT,CASEAYRLGTGELFF
TRBJ2-7,TRBV4-2,NA,NA,13,TGTGCCAGCAGCCCCCAATATCTCTACGAGCAGTACTTC,CASSPQYLYEQYF
TRBJ1-2,TRBV7-9,TRBD1,few,15,TGTGCCAGCAGCGGAACCAGGGGGCCTAACTATGGCTACACCTTC,CASSGTRGPNYGYTF